This T cell receptor beta chain was found in a study of Tregs in tolerant kidney transplant recipients. The CDR3 consists of 14 residues. V was trimmed by 3 bases and J by 1 base, leaving 8 bases between them. Germline V gives CDR1 SGHAT, CDR2 FQNNGV. Measured with immunoSEQ multiplex PCR; TCRdb has only the in-frame clones, and not every one. The data show tens of thousands of clones, 84% seen once. The chain employs TRBV11-2 and TRBJ2-3, with no clear D. Source material: CD4+ T cells from blood. The TCR originated in a human donor in good health. The CDR3 DNA is TGTGCCAGCAGCTTTGCCCGGGGCACAGATACGCAGTATTTT. This gives the protein CASSFARGTDTQYF.